Each of the 20 T cell receptor beta chains below was sequenced from the same sample in a study of CD8+CD57+ T cells in acquired aplastic anemia. Only patients with CD8+CD57+ cell expansion on flow cytometry were chosen for sequencing. Genomic DNA constituted the template upon which TCR beta VDJ and CDR3 profiling was performed. TCRdb independently ran MiXCR on the reads; one entry per CDR3 protein. The data show 200,000 to 250,000 distinct CDR3 sequences, 65% seen once. Sample: sorted CD4+, CD8+, or CD8+CD57+ T cells (not recorded which) from PBMCs. These receptors came from a human donor with aplastic anemia.

This sequence joins TRBV4-1 and TRBJ1-1; D might be TRBD1 (6 bases). The ends were cut back, 4 bases at V and 1 base at J, with 13 bases in the middle. CDR1 and CDR2 (germline): MGHRA, YSYEKL. CDR3 size: 15 residues. The CDR3 sequence: CASSLPGQTNTEAFF. Written as DNA, the CDR3 is TGCGCCAGCAGCCTACCAGGACAGACGAACACTGAAGCTTTCTTT.

The chain uses TRBV9 and TRBJ2-7; the D gene is possibly TRBD2 (5 bases). This CDR3 has 14 amino acids. Trimming took 4 bases from V and 2 from J, leaving 13 bases between them. CDR1 SGDLS and CDR2 YYNGEE come from the germline V gene. The CDR3 protein is CASSLGVVAYEQYF. CDR3 in DNA: TGTGCCAGCAGCCTCGGGGTAGTCGCCTACGAGCAGTACTTC.

This clonotype was seen a few times. J is TRBJ2-1 and V is TRBV27; 7 bases are shared with TRBD1. CDR1 and CDR2 (germline): MNHEY, SMNVEV (reference sequence). The CDR3 has 14 residues. V lost 6 bases to trimming and J lost 6 bases; unmatched junction nucleotides: 8. The CDR3 nucleotides read TGTGCCAGCAGCGCCGGACAGGCCCCCAATGAGCAGTTCTTC. It translates to CASSAGQAPNEQFF.

The chain is built from TRBV7-8 and TRBJ1-6; D unresolved. Between the trimmed V and J ends, which lost 1 base and 7 bases, there was a span of 5 bases. Looked up from germline, CDR1 is SGHVS and CDR2 is FQNEAQ. The CDR3 consists of 13 residues. The CDR3 protein is CASSLDLNSPLHF. CDR3 nucleotides: TGTGCCAGCAGCTTAGACTTAAATTCACCCCTCCACTTT.

V and J are TRBV24-1 and TRBJ1-5, with D possibly TRBD1 on 6 matching bases. The germline V and J ends were trimmed by 6 bases and 2 bases, with 7 bases remaining between them. This CDR3 is 13 amino acids long. CDR1 is KGHDR, CDR2 SFDVKD, per germline. The CDR3 is CATSWTGNQPQHF. The CDR3 coding sequence is TGTGCCACCAGTTGGACAGGCAATCAGCCCCAGCATTTT.

The genes are TRBV7-9 and TRBJ2-3; 8 bases map to TRBD2. V lost 6 bases and J lost 1; bases outside the gene matches: 3. Germline assignment: CDR1 SEHNR and CDR2 FQNEAQ (reference sequence). This CDR3 spans 14 amino acids. CDR3 bases: TGTGCCAGCAGTCGAGCGGGAGGCACAGATACGCAGTATTTT. Translated: CASSRAGGTDTQYF.

The CDR3 protein is CASSLGQGGGYTF. The CDR3, as DNA: TGTGCCAGCAGCTTAGGGCAGGGTGGAGGCTACACCTTC. This sequence joins TRBV7-3 and TRBJ1-2, with a tentative D call TRBD1 (5 bases). V was clipped by 2 bases and J by 8 bases, with 12 bases between them. Germline loops: CDR1 SGHTA, CDR2 FQGTGA. The CDR3 spans 13 residues. Using reference TRBV7-3 and TRBJ1-2 for the parts outside the CDR3, the full variable domain is GAGVSQTPSNKVTEKGKYVELRCDPISGHTALYWYRQSLGQGPEFLIYFQGTGAADDSGLPNDRFFAVRPEGSVSTLKIQRTERGDSAVYLCASSLGQGGGYTFGSGTRLTVV.

This sequence joins TRBV19 and TRBJ1-1; 8 bases are a match to TRBD1. Germline loops: CDR1 LNHDA, CDR2 SQIVND (reference sequence). This CDR3 is built from 16 residues. V was pared by 2 bases and J by 5 bases, with 10 bases of the junction left unmatched. The CDR3 DNA reads TGTGCCAGTAGTATATGGTATCGGACAGGGTCTACTGAAGCTTTCTTT. This gives the protein CASSIWYRTGSTEAFF. The full variable domain, with the rest looked up from reference TRBV19 and TRBJ1-1, is DGGITQSPKYLFRKEGQNVTLSCEQNLNHDAMYWYRQDPGQGLRLIYYSQIVNDFQKGDIAEGYSVSREKKESFPLTVTSAQKNPTAFYLCASSIWYRTGSTEAFFGQGTRLTVV.

This chain joins TRBV7-9 and TRBJ1-2; D is unclear. The V gene's germline CDR1 is SEHNR and CDR2 FQNEAQ (reference sequence). V was trimmed by 1 base and J by 5 bases, leaving 17 bases between them. This CDR3 has 16 residues. The CDR3 DNA follows: TGTGCCAGCAGCTTAGGTGACACCAGTGACCAGTATGGCTACACCTTC. The encoded protein is CASSLGDTSDQYGYTF.

This sequence joins TRBV19 and TRBJ1-1; D is possibly TRBD1 (6 bases). Germline V CDR1 and CDR2: LNHDA, SQIVND (reference sequence). Trimming took 6 bases from V and 6 from J, leaving 17 bases between them. The CDR3 spans 14 residues. The CDR3, as DNA: TGTGCCAGTAGGTCAGGGGCGCGGGAGGCTGAAGCTTTCTTT. Encoded protein: CASRSGAREAEAFF.

This chain uses TRBV7-9 with TRBJ2-7, with TRBD1 matching 8 bases. The CDR3 is made up of 15 amino acids. Per germline, CDR1 SEHNR and CDR2 FQNEAQ (reference sequence). J was trimmed by 2 bases and V by 5 bases; bases with no gene match: 8. CDR3 DNA sequence: TGTGCCAGCAGCCCACCGGGACAGGAAGCCTACGAGCAGTACTTC. Protein product: CASSPPGQEAYEQYF.

The rearrangement uses TRBV9 and TRBJ1-6, with a tentative D call TRBD1 (6 bases). This CDR3 contains 14 residues. V was pared by 7 bases and J by 11 bases, with 19 bases between. Germline V lookup: CDR1 SGDLS, CDR2 YYNGEE. Here the CDR3 reads CASCRGLPDAPLHF. The CDR3 DNA reads TGTGCCAGCTGCAGGGGACTACCCGATGCACCCCTCCACTTT.

The chain recombines TRBV7-9 with TRBJ2-2; D is ambiguous. Trimming removed 0 bases from V and 6 bases from J, with 5 bases in between. The CDR3 is 13 amino acids. CDR1 and CDR2 (germline): SEHNR, FQNEAQ (reference sequence). The CDR3 protein is CASSLAGSGELFF. The CDR3 DNA is TGTGCCAGCAGCTTAGCAGGGTCCGGGGAGCTGTTTTTT. The variable domain in full, with the rest retrieved from reference TRBV7-9 and TRBJ2-2, is DTGVSQNPRHKITKRGQNVTFRCDPISEHNRLYWYRQTLGQGPEFLTYFQNEAQLEKSRLLSDRFSAERPKGSFSTLEIQRTEQGDSAMYLCASSLAGSGELFFGEGSRLTVL.

This chain joins TRBV24-1 and TRBJ2-2; 7 bases map to TRBD1. Germline CDR1 KGHDR, CDR2 SFDVKD. The CDR3 consists of 14 residues. The junction had 4 bases not matched to a gene; V was cut back by 5 bases and J by 5 bases. The CDR3 DNA follows: TGTGCCACCAGTGCCCTGGGACAGACCGGGGAGCTGTTTTTT. Amino acids: CATSALGQTGELFF.

The chain has TRBV29-1 and TRBJ1-1; the D gene is possibly TRBD1 (5 bases). This CDR3 contains 13 residues. The germline gives CDR1 SQVTM, CDR2 ANQGSEA. V lost 6 bases to trimming and J lost 0 bases, with 11 bases between them. CDR3 nucleotide sequence: TGCAGCGTAAAGGGACGGTTGAACACTGAAGCTTTCTTT. The encoded protein is CSVKGRLNTEAFF.

V gene TRBV7-3 combines with J gene TRBJ2-2; D possibly corresponds to TRBD1 (6 bases). The CDR3 is 12 amino acids. Germline V gene sequence: CDR1 SGHTA, CDR2 FQGTGA. V lost 5 bases to trimming and J lost 7 bases, with 8 bases between them. CDR3 DNA: TGTGCCAGCAGCATAGGGGGCGGGGAGCTGTTTTTT. It specifies CASSIGGGELFF. Based on the CDR3 plus reference TRBV7-3 and TRBJ2-2, the full variable domain is GAGVSQTPSNKVTEKGKYVELRCDPISGHTALYWYRQSLGQGPEFLIYFQGTGAADDSGLPNDRFFAVRPEGSVSTLKIQRTERGDSAVYLCASSIGGGELFFGEGSRLTVL.

There are a few counts of this clonotype. The junction departs from germline at one end; a sequencing error may be responsible. The chain links TRBV30 to TRBJ2-1, with D hard to call. The CDR3 totals 15 residues. CDR1 is GTSNPN, CDR2 SVGIG, per germline (reference sequence). The CDR3: CDWSSDVCSSDLQFF. The CDR3 DNA reads as TGTGACTGGAGTTCAGACGTGTGCTCTTCCGATCTGCAGTTCTTC.

The chain combines TRBV29-1 with TRBJ2-5; D tentatively fits TRBD1 or TRBD2 (5 bases each). The germline V gene encodes CDR1 SQVTM and CDR2 ANQGSEA. The CDR3 is made up of 15 amino acids. Trimming shortened V by 7 bases and J by 1 base, and 19 bases separated the two germline ends. The CDR3 here is CSAAGTDILQETQYF. The CDR3, as DNA: TGCAGCGCCGCAGGGACCGACATCCTCCAAGAGACCCAGTACTTC.

This rearrangement joins TRBV20-1 to TRBJ1-2; 9 positions match TRBD1. Germline V gene lookup returns CDR1 DFQATT and CDR2 SNEGSKA (reference sequence). The CDR3 covers 14 residues. The V and J ends lost 1 base and 9 bases, in that order; junction bases with no gene match: 9. The DNA for the CDR3 is TGCAGTGCTAGAGGGGGACAGGGACGGGGCAGCTACACCTTC. Translating gives CSARGGQGRGSYTF.

This clonotype appeared a few times. V usage is TRBV27 and J usage is TRBJ1-2; unclear D gene. Per germline, CDR1 MNHEY and CDR2 SMNVEV (reference sequence). The CDR3 runs 13 residues. The germline V and J ends were trimmed by 4 bases and 2 bases, with 8 bases remaining between them. CDR3 sequence: CASSSGANYGYTF. The CDR3 DNA reads TGTGCCAGCAGTTCAGGAGCCAACTATGGCTACACCTTC.